One sample yielded the 19 T cell receptor beta chains listed below, sequenced in a study of early T cells in non-severe SARS-CoV-2 infection. TCRdb re-called the 5' RACE reads through MiXCR, storing one row per CDR3 protein. The table includes about 77,000 distinct CDR3 sequences, more than 9% detected once. Sample: whole blood. The receptors derive from an adult who was a healthcare worker with PCR-confirmed SARS-CoV-2 infection or an uninfected control (not recorded which).

In its sample, this clonotype was seen a few times. The genes are TRBV10-1 and TRBJ2-2; 12 nucleotides match TRBD2. CDR3 size: 19 residues. Looked up from germline, CDR1 is WNHNN and CDR2 is SYGVQD (reference sequence). The V and J ends lost 10 bases and 3 bases, in that order; junction bases with no gene match: 18. In DNA, the CDR3 is TGCGCCAACCCCCGACAGCCTCTAGCGGGAGGGCCCGACACCGGGGAGCTGTTTTTT. Its protein is CANPRQPLAGGPDTGELFF.

The V and J genes are TRBV5-1 and TRBJ2-7; 7 bases map to TRBD1. The germline CDR1 and CDR2 sequences are SGHRS and YFSETQ. V lost 4 bases and J lost 7; bases outside the gene matches: 11. The length of the CDR3 is 14 residues. The CDR3 spells CASSETGLVWEQYF. CDR3 sequence (DNA): TGCGCCAGCAGCGAGACAGGGCTTGTTTGGGAGCAGTACTTC.

This clonotype was seen only once. The rearrangement links TRBV27 to TRBJ1-1; perhaps TRBD1 as D (6 bases). This CDR3 has 14 amino acids. CDR1 and CDR2 from the germline V gene are MNHEY and SMNVEV (reference sequence). The V gene lost 6 bases and the J gene lost 4 bases, with 15 bases spanning the gap. The CDR3 loop reads CASRGAGIVTEAFF. CDR3 coding DNA: TGTGCCAGCAGGGGGGCAGGGATTGTCACTGAAGCTTTCTTT.

This clonotype appeared a few times. The rearrangement uses TRBV28 and TRBJ2-7; perhaps TRBD1 as D (6 bases). In germline, CDR1 is MDHEN, CDR2 SYDVKM. The CDR3 is made up of 14 amino acids. The germline V and J ends were trimmed by 7 bases and 2 bases, with 15 bases remaining between them. CDR3 in amino acids: CASTLTGKTYEQYF. CDR3 DNA sequence: TGTGCCAGCACCTTGACAGGAAAAACCTACGAGCAGTACTTC.

This clonotype was counted many times. This chain links TRBV2 with TRBJ1-4, with TRBD1 as a possible D gene (6 bases). The germline V and J ends were trimmed by 6 bases and 8 bases, with 25 bases remaining between them. Germline V gene lookup returns CDR1 SNHLY and CDR2 FYNNEI. This CDR3 comprises 17 residues. The CDR3 here is CASSPVGGSRTGEKLFF. Written as DNA, the CDR3 is TGTGCCAGCAGCCCGGTAGGGGGTTCACGGACCGGGGAAAAACTGTTTTTT.

The sample holds many counts of this clonotype. The genes are TRBV19 and TRBJ2-7; D call uncertain. This CDR3 spans 13 amino acids. The germline V and J ends were trimmed by 1 base and 4 bases, with 8 bases remaining between them. CDR1 and CDR2 from the germline V gene are LNHDA and SQIVND (reference sequence). The DNA for the CDR3 is TGTGCCAGTAGTATAGGCGCAGAGTACGAGCAGTACTTC. Protein sequence: CASSIGAEYEQYF.

This clonotype was seen many times. V usage is TRBV4-2 and J usage is TRBJ2-3; 9 nucleotides line up with TRBD2. The CDR3 is 17 amino acids. Germline V CDR1 and CDR2: LGHNA, YNFKEQ. Germline trimming cut 0 bases from V and 3 bases from J; bases unmatched to any gene: 7. CDR3 amino acids: CASSQDMLAGVTDTQYF. The CDR3 DNA reads as TGTGCCAGCAGCCAAGATATGTTAGCGGGGGTTACAGATACGCAGTATTTT.

This clonotype was recorded many times. The chain has TRBV6-5 and TRBJ2-7; maybe TRBD1 (5 bases). The CDR3 runs 12 residues. In germline, CDR1 is MNHEY, CDR2 SVGAGI. V lost 5 bases and J 5 bases, leaving 10 bases between the germline ends. The chain's CDR3 is CASSRQGNEQYF. For the CDR3, the DNA is TGTGCCAGCAGTCGCCAGGGAAACGAGCAGTACTTC.

V usage is TRBV18 and J usage is TRBJ2-1; D might be TRBD2 (6 bases). CDR3 length: 16 residues. V was trimmed by 2 bases and J by 5 bases, leaving 16 bases between them. Germline CDR1 is KGHSH and CDR2 is LQKENI. This CDR3 reads CASSPFELGEDNEQFF. CDR3 DNA: TGTGCCAGCTCACCATTTGAGCTAGGGGAGGACAATGAGCAGTTCTTC.

Written as DNA, the CDR3 is TGTGCCAGCAGTTCACTGGATCAACTGTTTTTT. This gives the protein CASSSLDQLFF. The chain is built from TRBV12-3 or TRBV12-4 and TRBJ1-4; D remains ambiguous. The CDR3 contains 11 residues. The V and J ends lost 4 bases and 12 bases respectively, with 9 bases between them.

This clonotype turned up a few times. The V and J genes are TRBV12-5 and TRBJ2-2; D gene uncertain. The CDR3 has 12 residues. CDR1 LGHNT and CDR2 FRNRAP come from the germline V gene. Trimming stripped 2 bases from V and 7 bases from J, with 5 bases between. This chain's CDR3 is CASGLSFGELFF. For the CDR3, the DNA is TGTGCTAGTGGTTTGAGTTTCGGGGAGCTGTTTTTT.

This clonotype appeared a few times. The rearrangement links TRBV28 to TRBJ2-3, with 10 bases aligning to TRBD2. Trimming removed 4 bases from V and 3 bases from J; junction bases left unmatched: 10. The germline gives CDR1 MDHEN, CDR2 SYDVKM. The CDR3 runs to 17 residues. The CDR3 loop reads CASSSPAAGGETDTQYF. The CDR3 DNA sequence: TGTGCCAGCAGTTCACCCGCAGCGGGAGGGGAGACAGATACGCAGTATTTT.

This clonotype has a count of ten or more. The gene calls are TRBV25-1 and TRBJ2-7; 7 nucleotides agree with TRBD1. The germline V gene has CDR1 MGHDK and CDR2 SYGVNS. The junction had 2 bases not matched to a gene; V was cut back by 6 bases and J by 3 bases. The CDR3 is made up of 12 amino acids. CDR3 sequence reads: CASRRTGYEQYF. DNA of the CDR3: TGTGCCAGCAGGCGGACAGGCTACGAGCAGTACTTC.

This clonotype was seen many times. For the CDR3, the DNA is TGTGCCAGCAGGACAGGGAATGAGCAGTTCTTC. This codes for CASRTGNEQFF. The rearrangement joins TRBV2 to TRBJ2-1, with TRBD1 matching 7 bases. There are 11 residues in the CDR3. V trimming: 6 bases; J trimming: 7 bases; junction bases outside the gene matches: 0. Germline CDR1 SNHLY, CDR2 FYNNEI.

The chain carries TRBV11-2 and TRBJ2-5, with D hard to call. The V end lost 2 bases, the J end lost 4 bases, and 11 bases lay between the germline ends. The CDR3 spans 14 residues. Germline V gives CDR1 SGHAT, CDR2 FQNNGV. CDR3: CASSLSPRTETQYF. The CDR3 DNA sequence: TGTGCCAGCAGCTTAAGTCCCCGGACAGAGACCCAGTACTTC.

This clonotype was detected a few times. This chain joins TRBV5-4 and TRBJ2-3; D is undetermined. CDR3 length: 12 residues. Deletions cut 4 bases from V and 2 bases from J, with 5 bases between. Germline CDR1 and CDR2: SGHNT and YYREEE (reference sequence). DNA for the CDR3: TGTGCCAGCAGCGTGCTCACAGATACGCAGTATTTT. Its protein is CASSVLTDTQYF.

This clonotype was seen only a few times. The gene calls are TRBV12-3 or TRBV12-4 and TRBJ2-2, with a weak D call TRBD2 (5 bases). The V end was cut by 2 bases, the J end by 6 bases, with 7 bases between. This CDR3 is 13 amino acids long. CDR3 bases: TGTGCCAGCAGTTTAAGGCGGGCCGGGGAGCTGTTTTTT. It codes for CASSLRRAGELFF.

The genes are TRBV28 and TRBJ2-7; no reliable D call. Trimming removed 1 base at V and 3 bases at J, with 7 bases between. In germline, CDR1 is MDHEN, CDR2 SYDVKM. This CDR3 is built from 13 residues. CDR3 in amino acids: CASSLSADYEQYF. The CDR3 bases are TGTGCCAGCAGTTTATCGGCGGACTACGAGCAGTACTTC. Full variable domain (rest looked up from reference TRBV28 and TRBJ2-7): DVKVTQSSRYLVKRTGEKVFLECVQDMDHENMFWYRQDPGLGLRLIYFSYDVKMKEKGDIPEGYSVSREKKERFSLILESASTNQTSMYLCASSLSADYEQYFGPGTRLTVT.

This clonotype was recorded a few times. V is TRBV6-1 and J is TRBJ2-3; D unclear. The V gene's germline CDR1 is MNHNS and CDR2 SASEGT. The CDR3 runs to 13 residues. Trimming took off 7 bases at V and 5 bases at J, with 13 bases between the two ends. CDR3 nucleotides: TGTGCCAGCACCCTCCCGGTCCTAGATACGCAGTATTTT. Its translation: CASTLPVLDTQYF.